Given below is one TCR beta chain in context. Trimming at V came to 4 bases and at J to 4 bases, leaving 6 bases not matched to a gene. Germline V gene data show CDR1 as SQVTM and CDR2 as ANQGSEA. This CDR3 is 14 amino acids long. This record belongs to a study of blood T cell repertoires in COVID-19. Profiled with immunoSEQ multiplex PCR; TCRdb holds only in-frame clones, not every one. Here the sample spans 350,000 to 450,000 clones, 89% being singletons. The specimen sequenced was PBMCs or T cells enriched from blood (not recorded which). This sequence joins TRBV29-1 and TRBJ2-7, with 11 bases matching TRBD2. The sequence derives from a woman in her twenties or thirties who had recovered from COVID-19. Written as DNA, the CDR3 is TGCAGCGTTGCCCTACTAGCGGGGGAATACGAGCAGTACTTC. Protein sequence: CSVALLAGEYEQYF.